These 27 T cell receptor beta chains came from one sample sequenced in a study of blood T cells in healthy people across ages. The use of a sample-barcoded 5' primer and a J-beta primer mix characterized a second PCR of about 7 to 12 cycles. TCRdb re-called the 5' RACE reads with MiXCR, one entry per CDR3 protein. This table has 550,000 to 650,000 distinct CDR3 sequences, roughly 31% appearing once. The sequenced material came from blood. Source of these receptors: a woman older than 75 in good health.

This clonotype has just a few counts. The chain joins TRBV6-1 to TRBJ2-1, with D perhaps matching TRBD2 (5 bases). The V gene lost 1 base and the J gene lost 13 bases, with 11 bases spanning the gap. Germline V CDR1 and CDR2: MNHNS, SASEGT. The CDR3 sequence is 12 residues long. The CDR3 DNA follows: TGTGCCAGCAGTGAAGTTGGGGAGACCCAGTTCTTC. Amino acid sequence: CASSEVGETQFF.

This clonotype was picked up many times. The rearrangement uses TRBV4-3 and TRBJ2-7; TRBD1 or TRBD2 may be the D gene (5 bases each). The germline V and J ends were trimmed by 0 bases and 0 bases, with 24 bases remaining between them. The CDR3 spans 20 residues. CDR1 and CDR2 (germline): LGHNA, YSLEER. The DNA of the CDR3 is TGCGCCAGCAGCCAAGAAGTGGGGACGCCTACTTGGGAGTTCTCCTACGAGCAGTACTTC. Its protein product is CASSQEVGTPTWEFSYEQYF.

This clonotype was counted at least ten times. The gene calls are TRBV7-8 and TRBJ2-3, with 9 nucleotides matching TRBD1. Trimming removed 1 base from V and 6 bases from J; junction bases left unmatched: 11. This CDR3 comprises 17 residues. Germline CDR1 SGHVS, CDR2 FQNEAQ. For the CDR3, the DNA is TGTGCCAGCAGCTTAGTTGGCGGGGACAGGGTCTCGGATACGCAGTATTTT. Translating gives CASSLVGGDRVSDTQYF. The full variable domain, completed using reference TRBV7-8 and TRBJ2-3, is GAGVSQSPRYKVAKRGQDVALRCDPISGHVSLFWYQQALGQGPEFLTYFQNEAQLDKSGLPSDRFFAERPEGSVSTLKIQRTQQEDSAVYLCASSLVGGDRVSDTQYFGPGTRLTVL.

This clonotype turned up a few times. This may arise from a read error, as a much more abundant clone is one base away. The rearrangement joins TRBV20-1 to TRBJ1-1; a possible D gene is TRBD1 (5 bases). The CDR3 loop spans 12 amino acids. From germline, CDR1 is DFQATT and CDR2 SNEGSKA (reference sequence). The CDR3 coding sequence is TGCAGGGCTAGGAGGACAAACACTGAAGCTTTCTTT. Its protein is CRARRTNTEAFF.

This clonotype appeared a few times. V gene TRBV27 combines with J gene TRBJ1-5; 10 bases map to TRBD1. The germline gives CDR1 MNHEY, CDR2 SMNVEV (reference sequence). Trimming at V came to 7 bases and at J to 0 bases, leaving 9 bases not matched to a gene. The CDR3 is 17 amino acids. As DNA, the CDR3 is TGTGCCAGCAAAGGGGGACAGGGGATTTATAGCAATCAGCCCCAGCATTTT. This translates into CASKGGQGIYSNQPQHF.

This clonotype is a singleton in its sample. The chain's CDR3 is CSAKRVSGRGSTDTQYF. CDR3 DNA: TGCAGTGCCAAAAGAGTTAGCGGGAGGGGGAGCACAGATACGCAGTATTTT. V is TRBV20-1 and J is TRBJ2-3; TRBD2 matches at 11 bases. Trimming at V came to 6 bases and at J to 0 bases, leaving 11 bases not matched to a gene. Germline V lookup: CDR1 DFQATT, CDR2 SNEGSKA (reference sequence). The CDR3 runs to 17 residues.

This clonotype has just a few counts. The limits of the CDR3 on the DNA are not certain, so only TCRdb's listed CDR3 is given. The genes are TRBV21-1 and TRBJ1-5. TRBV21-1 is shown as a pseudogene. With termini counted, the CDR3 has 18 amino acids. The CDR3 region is CASSAPSVFGRGNQPQHF.

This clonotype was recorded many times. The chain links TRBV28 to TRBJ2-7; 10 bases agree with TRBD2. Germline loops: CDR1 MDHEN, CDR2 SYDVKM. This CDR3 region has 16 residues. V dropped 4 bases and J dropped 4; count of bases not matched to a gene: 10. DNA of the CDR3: TGTGCCAGCAGTTCTAGCGGGGGTCCAGCTTTTTACGAGCAGTACTTC. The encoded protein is CASSSSGGPAFYEQYF.

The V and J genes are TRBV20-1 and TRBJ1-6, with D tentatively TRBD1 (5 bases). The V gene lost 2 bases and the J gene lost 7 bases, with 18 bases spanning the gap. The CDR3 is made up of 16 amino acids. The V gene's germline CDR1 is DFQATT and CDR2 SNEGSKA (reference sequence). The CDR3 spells CSARYRGAGPNSPLHF. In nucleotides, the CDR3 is TGCAGTGCTAGATACCGAGGAGCAGGGCCAAATTCACCCCTCCACTTT.

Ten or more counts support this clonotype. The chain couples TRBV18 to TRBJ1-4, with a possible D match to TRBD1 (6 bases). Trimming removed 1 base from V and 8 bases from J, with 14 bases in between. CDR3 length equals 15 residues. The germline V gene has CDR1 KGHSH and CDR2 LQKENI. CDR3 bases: TGTGCCAGCTCACCACGGGACACGGCGGGGGAAAAACTGTTTTTT. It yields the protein CASSPRDTAGEKLFF.

The CDR3 spells CSGRDRLSSYEQYF. DNA of the CDR3: TGCAGTGGAAGGGACAGGTTAAGCTCCTACGAGCAGTACTTC. The chain recombines TRBV20-1 with TRBJ2-7; 8 bases line up with TRBD1. With 7 bases clipped from V and 0 bases from J, the junction kept 8 bases outside the gene matches. This CDR3 has 14 residues. CDR1 and CDR2 (germline): DFQATT, SNEGSKA (reference sequence).

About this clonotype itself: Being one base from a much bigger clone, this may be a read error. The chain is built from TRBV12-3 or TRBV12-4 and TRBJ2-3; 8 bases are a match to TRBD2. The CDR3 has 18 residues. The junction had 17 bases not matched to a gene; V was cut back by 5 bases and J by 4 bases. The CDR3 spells CASSPRGSGIGLADTQYF. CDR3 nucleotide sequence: TGTGCCAGCAGTCCCCGAGGTAGCGGGATTGGCCTCGCAGATACGCAGTATTTT.

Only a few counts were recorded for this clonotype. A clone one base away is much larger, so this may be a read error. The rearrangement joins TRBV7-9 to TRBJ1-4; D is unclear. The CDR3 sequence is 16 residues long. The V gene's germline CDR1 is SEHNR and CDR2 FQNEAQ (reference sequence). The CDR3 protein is CASSSNSHATNEKRFF. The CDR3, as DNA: TGTGCCAGCAGCTCAAACTCACATGCAACTAATGAAAAACGGTTTTTT.

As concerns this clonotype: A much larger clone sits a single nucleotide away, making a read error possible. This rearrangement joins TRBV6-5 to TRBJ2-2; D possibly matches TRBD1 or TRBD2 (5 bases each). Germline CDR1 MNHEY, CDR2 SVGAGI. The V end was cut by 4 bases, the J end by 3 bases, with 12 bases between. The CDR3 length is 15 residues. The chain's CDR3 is CASSLQGPDTGELFF. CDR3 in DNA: TGTGCCAGCAGTTTGCAGGGACCCGACACCGGGGAGCTGTTTTTT.

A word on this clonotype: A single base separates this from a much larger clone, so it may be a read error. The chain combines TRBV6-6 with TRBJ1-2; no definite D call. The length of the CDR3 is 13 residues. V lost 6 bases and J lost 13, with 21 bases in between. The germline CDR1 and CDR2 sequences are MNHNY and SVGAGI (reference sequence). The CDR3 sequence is CASRKDGPGSCTF. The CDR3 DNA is TGTGCCAGCAGAAAGGACGGGCCCGGGAGCTGCACCTTC.

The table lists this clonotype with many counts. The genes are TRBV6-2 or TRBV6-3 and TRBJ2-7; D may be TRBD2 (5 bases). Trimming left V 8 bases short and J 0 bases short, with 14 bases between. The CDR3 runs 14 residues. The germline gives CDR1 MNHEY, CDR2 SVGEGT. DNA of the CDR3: TGTGCCAGCTCAGTCCTCCGGGACTCCTACGAGCAGTACTTC. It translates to CASSVLRDSYEQYF.

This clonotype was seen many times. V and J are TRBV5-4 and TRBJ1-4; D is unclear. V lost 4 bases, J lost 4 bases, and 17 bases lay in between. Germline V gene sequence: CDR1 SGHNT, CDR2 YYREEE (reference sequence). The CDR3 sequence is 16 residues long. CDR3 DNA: TGTGCCAGCAGCGTGACACCACGGCGGTTTAATGAAAAACTGTTTTTT. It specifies CASSVTPRRFNEKLFF. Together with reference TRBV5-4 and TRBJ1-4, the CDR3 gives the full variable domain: ETGVTQSPTHLIKTRGQQVTLRCSSQSGHNTVSWYQQALGQGPQFIFQYYREEENGRGNFPPRFSGLQFPNYSSELNVNALELDDSALYLCASSVTPRRFNEKLFFGSGTQLSVL.

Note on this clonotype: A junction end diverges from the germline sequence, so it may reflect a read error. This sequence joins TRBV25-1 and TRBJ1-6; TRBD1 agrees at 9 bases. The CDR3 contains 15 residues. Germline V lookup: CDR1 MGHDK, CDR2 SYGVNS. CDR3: CASSARTGENSPLYF. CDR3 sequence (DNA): TGTGCCAGCAGTGCCAGGACAGGGGAAAATTCACCCCTCTACTTT. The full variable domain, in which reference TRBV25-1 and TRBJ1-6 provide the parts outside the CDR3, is EADIYQTPRYLVIGTGKKITLECSQTMGHDKMYWYQQDPGMELHLIHYSYGVNSTEKGDLSSESTVSRIRTEHFPLTLESARPSHTSQYLCASSARTGENSPLYFGNGTRLTVT.

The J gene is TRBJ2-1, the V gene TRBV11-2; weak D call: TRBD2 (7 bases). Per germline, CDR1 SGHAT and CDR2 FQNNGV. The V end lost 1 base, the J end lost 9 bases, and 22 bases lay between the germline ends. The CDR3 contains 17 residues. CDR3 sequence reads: CASSLGPGGQVSSEQFF. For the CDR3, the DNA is TGTGCCAGCAGCTTAGGACCGGGGGGCCAGGTTTCCAGTGAGCAGTTCTTC.

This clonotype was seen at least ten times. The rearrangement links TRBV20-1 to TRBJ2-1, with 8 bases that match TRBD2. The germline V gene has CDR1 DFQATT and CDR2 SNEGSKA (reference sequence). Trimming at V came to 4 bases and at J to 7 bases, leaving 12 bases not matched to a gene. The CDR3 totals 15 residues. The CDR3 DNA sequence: TGCAGTGCTAACATTGCGGGGGGTCGTATTAATGAGCAGTTCTTC. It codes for CSANIAGGRINEQFF.

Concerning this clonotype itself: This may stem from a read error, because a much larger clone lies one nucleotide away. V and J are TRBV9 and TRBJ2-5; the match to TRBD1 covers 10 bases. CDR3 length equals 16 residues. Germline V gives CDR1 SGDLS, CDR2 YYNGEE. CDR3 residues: CAISVAWDRGNNEQYF. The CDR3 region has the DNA TGTGCCATCAGCGTAGCTTGGGACAGGGGCAACAATGAGCAGTACTTC.

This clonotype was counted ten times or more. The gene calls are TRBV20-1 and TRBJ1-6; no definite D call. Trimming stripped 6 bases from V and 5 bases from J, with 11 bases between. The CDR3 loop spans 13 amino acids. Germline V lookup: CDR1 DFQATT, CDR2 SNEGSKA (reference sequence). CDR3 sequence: CSAARENNSPLHF. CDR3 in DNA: TGCAGTGCGGCTAGGGAAAATAATTCACCCCTCCACTTT.

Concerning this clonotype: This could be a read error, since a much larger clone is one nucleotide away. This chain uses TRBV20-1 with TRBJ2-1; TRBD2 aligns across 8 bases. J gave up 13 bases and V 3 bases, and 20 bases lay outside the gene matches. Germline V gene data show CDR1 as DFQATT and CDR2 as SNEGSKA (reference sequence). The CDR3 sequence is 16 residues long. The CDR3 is CSARKLAVINQETQFF. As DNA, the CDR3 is TGCAGTGCTAGGAAACTAGCGGTGATTAACCAAGAGACCCAGTTCTTC.

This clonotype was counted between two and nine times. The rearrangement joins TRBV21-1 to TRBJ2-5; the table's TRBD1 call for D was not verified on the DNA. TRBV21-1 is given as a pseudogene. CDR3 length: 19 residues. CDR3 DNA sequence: TGTGCCAGCAGCCCGAGAGGAGGGACAGCCCTTGGAAACCCCAATGAGCAGTACTTC. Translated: CASSPRGGTALGNPNEQYF.

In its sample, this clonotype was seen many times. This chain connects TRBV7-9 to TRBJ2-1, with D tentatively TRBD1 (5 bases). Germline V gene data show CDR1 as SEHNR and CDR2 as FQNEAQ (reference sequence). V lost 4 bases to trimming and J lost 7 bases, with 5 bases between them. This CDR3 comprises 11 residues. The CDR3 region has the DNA TGTGCCAGCAGCTCAGGGAATGAGCAGTTCTTC. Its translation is CASSSGNEQFF.

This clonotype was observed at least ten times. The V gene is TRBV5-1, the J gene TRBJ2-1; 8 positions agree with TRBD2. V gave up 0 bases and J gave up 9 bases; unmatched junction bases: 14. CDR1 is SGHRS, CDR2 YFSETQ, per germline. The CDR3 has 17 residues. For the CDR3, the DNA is TGCGCCAGCAGCTTGGGAGTAGGGCTAGCGGGCGGAGGTGAGCAGTTCTTC. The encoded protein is CASSLGVGLAGGGEQFF.

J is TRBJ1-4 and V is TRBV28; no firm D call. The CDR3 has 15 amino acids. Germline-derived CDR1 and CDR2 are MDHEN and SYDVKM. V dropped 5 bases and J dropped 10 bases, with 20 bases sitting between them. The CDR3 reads CASSPMVGYTGKLFF. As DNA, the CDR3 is TGTGCCAGCAGTCCTATGGTGGGGTATACGGGAAAACTGTTTTTT.